The source of this T cell receptor (beta chain) is a study of metastatic and nonmetastatic thyroid tumors. In the study overall: Where malignant and benign thyroid patients were concerned, repertoires were compared across blood and tumor or nodule tissue.

The V gene's germline CDR1 is SGHTA and CDR2 FQGNSA. This CDR3 contains 18 residues. Trimming at V came to 1 base and at J to 6 bases, leaving 8 bases not matched to a gene. Whole-study findings and limits: Reportedly, malignant thyroid tumors had significantly higher TCR beta diversity than benign nodules, in blood and tumor.

Thyroid surgery had not been preceded by any treatment in any patient. As originally analysed: A classifier of distant metastasis in papillary thyroid cancer was built from CDR3 differences (across clinicopathological groups). TCRdb reanalyzed the PCR reads with MiXCR. These V and J calls derive from TCRdb rather than the authors' analysis. The sample includes tens of thousands of clones, approximately 18% seen only once; the top ten take 5% to 8%. In its sample, this clone was seen many times. The antigen is undetermined. The chain has TRBV7-2 and TRBJ2-4, with 14 positions matching TRBD2. The TCR originated in a male donor with papillary thyroid cancer or a benign thyroid nodule (not recorded which). Some clones in this sample may be carry-over from other donors' samples. Sequencing input: blood. The CDR3 is CASSLGGTSGSHGNIQYF. DNA for the CDR3: TGTGCCAGCAGCTTAGGGGGGACTAGCGGGAGTCATGGAAACATTCAGTACTTC.